The source of this TCR beta chain is a study of Graves' ophthalmopathy and Graves' hyperthyroidism. CDR3 regions of TCR beta were amplified from RNA transcripts. First-round RT-PCR with HTBI primers preceded a second-round multiplex PCR. TCRdb independently ran MiXCR on the multiplex PCR reads; one entry per CDR3 protein. Of around 1,200,000 distinct CDR3 sequences in the sample, 35% to 45% were seen once. V was trimmed by 8 bases and J by 3 bases, leaving 11 bases between them. This CDR3 contains 13 residues. The germline V gene has CDR1 WSHSY and CDR2 SAAADI. This clonotype was sampled from an adult man with Graves' hyperthyroidism. The rearrangement links TRBV10-2 to TRBJ1-5; D is perhaps TRBD1 (5 bases). Sequenced sample: peripheral blood or thyroid tissue (not recorded which). Here the CDR3 DNA reads TGCGCCAGCGTAGGGGACTTCAATCAGCCCCAGCATTTT. This encodes CASVGDFNQPQHF.